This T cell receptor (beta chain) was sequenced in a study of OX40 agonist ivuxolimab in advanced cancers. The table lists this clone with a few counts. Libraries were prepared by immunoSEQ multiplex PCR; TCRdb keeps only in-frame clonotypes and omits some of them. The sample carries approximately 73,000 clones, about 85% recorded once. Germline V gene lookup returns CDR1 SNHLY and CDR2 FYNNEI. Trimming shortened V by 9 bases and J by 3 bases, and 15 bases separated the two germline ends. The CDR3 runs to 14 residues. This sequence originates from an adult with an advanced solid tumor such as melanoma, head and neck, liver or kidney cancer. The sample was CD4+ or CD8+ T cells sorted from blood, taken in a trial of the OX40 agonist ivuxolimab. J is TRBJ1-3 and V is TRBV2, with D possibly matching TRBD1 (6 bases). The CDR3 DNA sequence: TGTGCCAGTGGGACAACGAGGGTTGGAAACACCATATATTTT. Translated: CASGTTRVGNTIYF. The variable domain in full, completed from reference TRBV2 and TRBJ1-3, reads EPEVTQTPSHQVTQMGQEVILRCVPISNHLYFYWYRQILGQKVEFLVSFYNNEISEKSEIFDDQFSVERPDGSNFTLKIRSTKLEDSAMYFCASGTTRVGNTIYFGEGSWLTVV.